This TCR beta chain originates from a study of OX40 agonist ivuxolimab in advanced cancers. Looking at the study overall: Ivuxolimab was an agonistic, fully human IgG2 monoclonal antibody directed against OX40 (CD134), a costimulatory receptor. Intravenous ivuxolimab was administered to patients every 2 weeks at six dose levels: 0.01, 0.1, 0.3, 1.5, 3 and 10 mg/kg. Of the approximately 50 dose-escalation patients, hepatocellular carcinoma was present in 19, melanoma in roughly 15, renal cell carcinoma in 9 and head and neck cancer in 9. The dose-escalation cohort was about 87% male with a mean age of about 65 years, ranging from about 20 to 85. Patients were allowed to have had prior anti-PD-1, anti-PD-L1 or anti-CTLA-4 therapy, and less than 45% of the dose-escalation patients had previously received checkpoint inhibitors. Three dose-escalation patients achieved partial responses, one with hepatocellular carcinoma and two with cutaneous melanoma. The point of sequencing TCRbeta in the periphery was to test whether ivuxolimab changed TCR sequence diversity and drove clonal T-cell expansion. The paper describes the monotherapy dose-escalation part (N = 52 patients) of the phase I trial of ivuxolimab.

Concerning this clone: Its antigen remains undetermined. No base quality values were provided; no much bigger clone lies one nucleotide off.

Patients with a history of autoimmune disease or receiving systemic immunosuppression were excluded from the trial. Peripheral blood for TCR sequencing was collected from all dose cohorts at baseline, on cycle 4 day 1, and on cycle 7 day 1. Samples came from an open-label, multicenter, first-in-human phase I dose-escalation trial of ivuxolimab. The trial enrolled adults with locally advanced or metastatic head and neck squamous cell, hepatocellular, melanoma or renal cell carcinoma. Before TCR sequencing, CD4+ T cells and CD8+ T cells from peripheral blood were sorted into separate populations. Taken from the germline V gene, the CDR1 and CDR2 loops are KGHSH and LQKENI. The CDR3 numbers 13 residues from cysteine through phenylalanine. Only the CDR3 region is kept as DNA, spanning 39 bases read in frame from base 1. V is cut by 6 bases and J by 1 base, and the space between the germline ends is 8 bases.

To sequence the TCRbeta CDR3 region, genomic DNA was isolated from the sorted cells. TCRbeta CDR3 regions were sequenced using the immunoSEQ Assay. In TCRdb, the immuneACCESS table is reduced to in-frame sequences with V and J assigned. These tables do not hold every clone; where another copy was compared, an unresolved V gene accounts for under half, and the others remain unexplained. The sample data list tens of thousands of clones, and under 95% of these were observed just once. The ten biggest clones cover over 0.3% of the sample. What the research found in general, with its limitations: Antigen specificity was not determined for the clonally expanded peripheral T cells. Clonal expansion of both CD4+ and CD8+ blood T cells was observed from baseline to week 6 at doses 0.1 to 3.0 mg/kg. Low levels of normalized T-cell clonal expansion were also seen in some patients who did not respond. Partial responders in the 0.1-3.0 mg/kg groups had among the lowest normalized peripheral clonal expansion, especially among CD8+ T cells. After ivuxolimab, more expanded clones were found on average in CD8+ T cells than in CD4+ T cells.

The sequence links TRBV18 to TRBJ2-3; the D gene is perhaps TRBD2, on 5 matching bases. The sample was CD4+ or CD8+ T cells sorted from blood, taken in a trial of the OX40 agonist ivuxolimab. This receptor was identified in an adult with an advanced solid tumor such as melanoma, head and neck, liver or kidney cancer. The sequence in DNA is TGTGCCAGCTCGGACGGGGGCACAGATACGCAGTATTTT. The resulting protein is CASSDGGTDTQYF. When the CDR3 is completed using the reference TRBV18 and TRBJ2-3 genes on either side, the full variable domain is NAGVMQNPRHLVRRRGQEARLRCSPMKGHSHVYWYRQLPEEGLKFMVYLQKENIIDESGMPKERFSAEFPKEGPSILRIQQVVRGDSAAYFCASSDGGTDTQYFGPGTRLTVL.